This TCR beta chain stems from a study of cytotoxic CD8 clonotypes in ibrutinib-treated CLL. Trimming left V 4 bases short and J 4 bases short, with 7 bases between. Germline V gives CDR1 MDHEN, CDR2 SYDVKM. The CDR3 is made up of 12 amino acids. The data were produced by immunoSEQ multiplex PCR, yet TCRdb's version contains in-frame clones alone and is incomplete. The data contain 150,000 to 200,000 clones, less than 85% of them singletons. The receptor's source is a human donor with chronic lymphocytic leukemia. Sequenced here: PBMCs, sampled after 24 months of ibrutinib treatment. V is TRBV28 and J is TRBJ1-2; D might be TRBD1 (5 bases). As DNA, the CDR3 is TGTGCCAGCAGTTCAGGGCTCTATGGCTACACCTTC. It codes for CASSSGLYGYTF.